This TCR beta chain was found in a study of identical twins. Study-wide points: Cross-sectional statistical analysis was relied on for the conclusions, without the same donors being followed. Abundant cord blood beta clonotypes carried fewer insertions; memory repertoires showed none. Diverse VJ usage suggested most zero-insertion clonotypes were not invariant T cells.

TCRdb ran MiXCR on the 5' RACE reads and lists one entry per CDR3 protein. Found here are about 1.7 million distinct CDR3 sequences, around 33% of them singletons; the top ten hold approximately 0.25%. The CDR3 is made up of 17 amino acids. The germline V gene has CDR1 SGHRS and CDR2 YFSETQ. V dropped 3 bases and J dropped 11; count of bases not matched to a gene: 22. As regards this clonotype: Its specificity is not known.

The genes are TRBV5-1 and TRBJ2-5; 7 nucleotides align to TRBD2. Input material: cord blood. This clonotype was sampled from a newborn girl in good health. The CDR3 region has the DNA TGCGCCAGCAGCTCACTATGGCGGGGGTCGGGGATAGGTGAGCAGTACTTC. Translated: CASSSLWRGSGIGEQYF.